The 13 T cell receptor beta chains below all came from one sample that was sequenced in a study of blood T cell repertoires in COVID-19. Generated by immunoSEQ multiplex PCR, the TCRdb table keeps only in-frame clones and is missing some. Of about 140,000 clones listed, around 83% were seen once; the top ten hold roughly 4%. Material for sequencing was peripheral blood. The source is an elderly woman with acute or convalescent COVID-19.

The chain couples TRBV5-4 to TRBJ1-2; D gene unclear. V was trimmed by 6 bases and J by 10 bases, leaving 16 bases between them. Per the germline V gene, CDR1 is SGHNT and CDR2 is YYREEE (reference sequence). The CDR3 is 12 residues long. CDR3 in amino acids: CASKGLQIAYTF. DNA of the CDR3: TGTGCCAGCAAAGGACTGCAAATTGCCTACACCTTC.

The V and J genes are TRBV4-2 and TRBJ1-6; 8 positions agree with TRBD1. This CDR3 contains 15 residues. The V gene end was trimmed by 1 base and the J gene end by 8 bases; junction bases not matched to a gene: 4. Germline CDR1 and CDR2: LGHNA and YNFKEQ. The CDR3 DNA sequence: TGTGCCAGCAGCCAAGCCGCAGGGGGCTATTCACCCCTCCACTTT. Translation: CASSQAAGGYSPLHF.

The V and J genes are TRBV7-8 and TRBJ2-7, with D perhaps TRBD2 (6 bases). This CDR3 is 15 amino acids long. Trimming took 8 bases from V and 6 from J, leaving 23 bases between them. Germline assignment: CDR1 SGHVS and CDR2 FQNEAQ. CDR3 in DNA: TGTGCCAGCCATGCTGGAGGGAGGTACTTTCTCGAGCAGTACTTC. Protein sequence: CASHAGGRYFLEQYF.

The chain is built from TRBV6-5 and TRBJ1-1, with 7 nucleotides matching TRBD1. Germline values: CDR1 MNHEY, CDR2 SVGAGI. This CDR3 contains 14 residues. With V trimmed by 6 bases and J by 3 bases, 7 bases remained unmatched. The DNA for the CDR3 is TGTGCCAGCAGGAGGACAGGTAGGGACACTGAAGCTTTCTTT. The encoded protein is CASRRTGRDTEAFF.

This chain connects TRBV19 to TRBJ1-4; 7 nucleotides line up with TRBD1. The CDR3 is made up of 15 amino acids. Unmatched junction bases numbered 7, after V lost 1 base and J lost 8 bases. CDR1 is LNHDA and CDR2 is SQIVND in the germline V gene (reference sequence). The CDR3 DNA follows: TGTGCCAGTAGTATAGGAGACAGGGATCGAGAAAAACTGTTTTTT. It is translated as CASSIGDRDREKLFF.

The V and J genes are TRBV5-1 and TRBJ1-2; 10 bases match TRBD1. Per germline, CDR1 SGHRS and CDR2 YFSETQ. The CDR3 sequence is 18 residues long. Germline trimming cut 5 bases from V and 0 bases from J; bases unmatched to any gene: 13. Here the CDR3 DNA reads TGCGCCAGCAGTTCCAGTAAACCTGGGACAGGGGCTAACTATGGCTACACCTTC. Its protein product is CASSSSKPGTGANYGYTF.

The chain uses TRBV6-6 and TRBJ1-1, with 8 bases that match TRBD1. Germline trimming cut 2 bases from V and 7 bases from J; bases unmatched to any gene: 9. This CDR3 contains 15 residues. CDR1 is MNHNY, CDR2 SVGAGI, per germline (reference sequence). The CDR3 sequence is CASSYAPPGQDEAFF. CDR3 nucleotides: TGTGCCAGCAGTTACGCCCCTCCGGGACAGGATGAAGCTTTCTTT.

This clone was counted a single time. The rearrangement links TRBV28 to TRBJ1-3; 8 bases match TRBD1. Germline lookup yields CDR1 MDHEN and CDR2 SYDVKM. Germline trimming cut 3 bases from V and 4 bases from J; bases unmatched to any gene: 2. CDR3 length equals 14 residues. The CDR3 DNA sequence: TGTGCCAGCAGTTTTCGGACAGGGGGAAACACCATATATTTT. Translating it yields CASSFRTGGNTIYF.

J is TRBJ2-1 and V is TRBV7-3, with 14 nucleotides matching TRBD2. The junction had 0 bases not matched to a gene; V was cut back by 2 bases and J by 9 bases. Germline V lookup: CDR1 SGHTA, CDR2 FQGTGA. CDR3 length: 14 amino acids. The CDR3 coding sequence is TGTGCCAGCAGCTTAGGGACTAGCGGGGGTGAGCAGTTCTTC. Its protein product is CASSLGTSGGEQFF. Supplemented by reference TRBV7-3 and TRBJ2-1, the full variable domain reads GAGVSQTPSNKVTEKGKYVELRCDPISGHTALYWYRQSLGQGPEFLIYFQGTGAADDSGLPNDRFFAVRPEGSVSTLKIQRTERGDSAVYLCASSLGTSGGEQFFGPGTRLTVL.

This clone has a handful of counts. The chain carries TRBV20-1 and TRBJ1-5; D may be TRBD1 (6 bases). The length of the CDR3 is 15 residues. Trimming stripped 3 bases from V and 2 bases from J, with 14 bases between. The germline V gene encodes CDR1 DFQATT and CDR2 SNEGSKA (reference sequence). Here the CDR3 reads CSASYYRQGNQPQHF. The CDR3 bases are TGCAGTGCTAGTTATTATAGACAGGGCAATCAGCCCCAGCATTTT.

The J gene is TRBJ1-2, the V gene TRBV9; D gene ambiguous. V was trimmed by 0 bases and J by 4 bases, leaving 7 bases between them. Germline V gene lookup returns CDR1 SGDLS and CDR2 YYNGEE. The length of the CDR3 is 13 residues. CDR3 DNA sequence: TGTGCCAGCAGCGTAGGTATCAGCTATGGCTACACCTTC. Amino acid sequence: CASSVGISYGYTF.

The chain's CDR3 is CASSPGLEGYTF. CDR3 nucleotides: TGTGCCAGCTCACCAGGGCTTGAAGGCTACACCTTC. The chain has TRBV18 and TRBJ1-2; D is undetermined. This CDR3 contains 12 residues. The V end lost 2 bases, the J end lost 8 bases, and 9 bases lay between the germline ends. Germline lookup yields CDR1 KGHSH and CDR2 LQKENI.

This chain links TRBV19 with TRBJ2-2; D possibly corresponds to TRBD1 (5 bases). V was trimmed by 7 bases and J by 7 bases, leaving 10 bases between them. The CDR3 is made up of 12 amino acids. Germline CDR1 reads LNHDA; CDR2 reads SQIVND (reference sequence). For the CDR3, the DNA is TGTGCCAGTACGCAGGGCGGCGGGGAGCTGTTTTTT. It translates to CASTQGGGELFF.